A selection of T cell receptor beta chains follows, all from one sample in a study of identical twins. TCRdb used MiXCR to reprocess the 5' RACE reads, holding one entry per CDR3 protein. The sample includes fewer than 250,000 distinct CDR3 sequences, over 8% seen only once; the top ten take 5.1%. The material sequenced was memory (CD45RO+) T cells sorted from blood. These TCRs come from a woman aged 18-35 years in good health. Both conserved end residues are part of each CDR3. Each record gives: J gene, clone size, D gene, V gene, CDR3 protein, CDR3 DNA. A D gene is named only where the DNA matches it firmly. Part of the rows lack a size; the others show once, few, many or a class for expanded clones.

j_gene: TRBJ2-1
abundance: -
d_gene: -
v_gene: TRBV11-2
CDR3aa: CASSLGTSRVEQFF
CDR3nt: TGTGCCAGCAGCTTGGGTACTAGTAGGGTTGAGCAGTTCTTC

j_gene: TRBJ2-7
abundance: -
d_gene: TRBD1
v_gene: TRBV7-9
CDR3aa: CASSAWTGDSEEQYF
CDR3nt: TGTGCCAGCAGCGCATGGACAGGGGATTCGGAAGAGCAGTACTTC

j_gene: TRBJ1-2
abundance: -
d_gene: -
v_gene: TRBV12-3/TRBV12-4
CDR3aa: CASTQEARYYGYTF
CDR3nt: TGTGCCAGCACCCAGGAGGCCCGATACTATGGCTACACCTTC

j_gene: TRBJ1-4
abundance: few
d_gene: TRBD1
v_gene: TRBV5-5
CDR3aa: CASSLGDRSNEKLFF
CDR3nt: TGTGCCAGCAGCTTGGGGGACAGGTCTAATGAAAAACTGTTTTTT

j_gene: TRBJ2-1
abundance: few
d_gene: TRBD2
v_gene: TRBV15
CDR3aa: CATSRAGTSGSHEQFF
CDR3nt: TGTGCCACCAGCAGGGCCGGGACTAGCGGGAGCCATGAGCAGTTCTTC

j_gene: TRBJ2-3
abundance: -
d_gene: TRBD2
v_gene: TRBV7-6
CDR3aa: CASSLGGGAHTQYF
CDR3nt: TGTGCCAGCAGCTTAGGCGGGGGGGCACATACGCAGTATTTT

j_gene: TRBJ2-3
abundance: many
d_gene: -
v_gene: TRBV7-2
CDR3aa: CASSLMGVDTQYF
CDR3nt: TGTGCCAGCAGCTTGATGGGGGTGGATACGCAGTATTTT

j_gene: TRBJ1-4
abundance: -
d_gene: -
v_gene: TRBV20-1
CDR3aa: CSVRVREKLFF
CDR3nt: TGCAGTGTACGGGTCAGGGAAAAACTGTTTTTT

j_gene: TRBJ2-5
abundance: few
d_gene: TRBD1
v_gene: TRBV30
CDR3aa: CAWSVKGAETQYF
CDR3nt: TGTGCCTGGAGTGTAAAGGGGGCAGAGACCCAGTACTTC

j_gene: TRBJ2-5
abundance: -
d_gene: -
v_gene: TRBV6-1
CDR3aa: CASSKPGSETQYF
CDR3nt: TGTGCCAGCAGCAAACCAGGGTCGGAGACCCAGTACTTC

j_gene: TRBJ1-1
abundance: -
d_gene: -
v_gene: TRBV9
CDR3aa: CASSVGYGDTEAFF
CDR3nt: TGTGCCAGCAGCGTAGGTTATGGGGACACTGAAGCTTTCTTT

j_gene: TRBJ1-1
abundance: few
d_gene: -
v_gene: TRBV6-1
CDR3aa: CASREGLNTEAFF
CDR3nt: TGTGCCAGCCGAGAAGGGTTGAACACTGAAGCTTTCTTT

j_gene: TRBJ2-3
abundance: -
d_gene: -
v_gene: TRBV18
CDR3aa: CASSPGRVDTQYF
CDR3nt: TGTGCCAGCTCACCAGGTAGAGTAGATACGCAGTATTTT

j_gene: TRBJ2-3
abundance: -
d_gene: -
v_gene: TRBV4-2
CDR3aa: CASSQARADTQYF
CDR3nt: TGTGCCAGCAGCCAAGCTCGGGCAGATACGCAGTATTTT

j_gene: TRBJ1-2
abundance: many
d_gene: -
v_gene: TRBV7-2
CDR3aa: CASSSSAHNYGYTF
CDR3nt: TGTGCCAGCAGCTCTTCGGCCCATAACTATGGCTACACCTTC

j_gene: TRBJ1-3
abundance: few
d_gene: -
v_gene: TRBV9
CDR3aa: CASSVAGGRSGNTIYF
CDR3nt: TGTGCCAGCAGCGTAGCTGGAGGGCGCTCTGGAAACACCATATATTTT

j_gene: TRBJ2-2
abundance: -
d_gene: -
v_gene: TRBV7-9
CDR3aa: CASTRSTGGTGELFF
CDR3nt: TGTGCCAGCACAAGATCAACAGGAGGCACCGGGGAGCTGTTTTTT

j_gene: TRBJ2-3
abundance: few
d_gene: TRBD2
v_gene: TRBV12-5
CDR3aa: CASGGLAGLAQYF
CDR3nt: TGTGCTAGTGGGGGACTAGCGGGGCTCGCGCAGTATTTT

j_gene: TRBJ2-7
abundance: -
d_gene: -
v_gene: TRBV23-1
CDR3aa: CASSAGKRNTYEQYF
CDR3nt: TGCGCCAGCAGTGCAGGGAAGCGAAACACCTACGAGCAGTACTTC

j_gene: TRBJ2-4
abundance: -
d_gene: TRBD2
v_gene: TRBV9
CDR3aa: CASSVSGGAYF
CDR3nt: TGTGCCAGCAGCGTTAGCGGGGGCGCTTACTTC

j_gene: TRBJ2-7
abundance: -
d_gene: -
v_gene: TRBV11-1
CDR3aa: CASSLTRSSYEQYF
CDR3nt: TGTGCCAGCAGCCTGACTAGGTCGTCCTACGAGCAGTACTTC

j_gene: TRBJ1-1
abundance: -
d_gene: -
v_gene: TRBV5-1
CDR3aa: CASSFPRGVAFF
CDR3nt: TGCGCCAGCAGCTTCCCCAGGGGCGTAGCTTTCTTT

j_gene: TRBJ2-2
abundance: few
d_gene: -
v_gene: TRBV3-1
CDR3aa: CASSQGLPRTTGELFF
CDR3nt: TGTGCCAGCAGCCAAGGACTGCCGCGAACCACCGGGGAGCTGTTTTTT

j_gene: TRBJ2-1
abundance: -
d_gene: TRBD2
v_gene: TRBV6-2/TRBV6-3
CDR3aa: CATRGGPRSYNEQFF
CDR3nt: TGTGCCACCCGGGGGGGGCCCCGCTCCTACAATGAGCAGTTCTTC

j_gene: TRBJ2-7
abundance: few
d_gene: -
v_gene: TRBV2
CDR3aa: CASQRTGDLLTYEQYF
CDR3nt: TGTGCCAGCCAACGGACCGGGGACCTATTAACCTACGAGCAGTACTTC

j_gene: TRBJ2-1
abundance: many
d_gene: TRBD1
v_gene: TRBV7-8
CDR3aa: CASSLPGTVGNEQFF
CDR3nt: TGTGCCAGCAGCTTGCCCGGGACAGTAGGAAATGAGCAGTTCTTC

j_gene: TRBJ1-2
abundance: few
d_gene: -
v_gene: TRBV29-1
CDR3aa: CSVVHSYYGYTF
CDR3nt: TGCAGCGTTGTTCACAGCTACTATGGCTACACCTTC

j_gene: TRBJ2-3
abundance: -
d_gene: TRBD2
v_gene: TRBV6-4
CDR3aa: CASSPLAGGLDTQYF
CDR3nt: TGTGCCAGCAGCCCCCTAGCGGGGGGGCTAGATACGCAGTATTTT

j_gene: TRBJ2-1
abundance: -
d_gene: TRBD2
v_gene: TRBV19
CDR3aa: CASSIGGSGNDEQFF
CDR3nt: TGTGCCAGTAGTATAGGCGGTAGCGGGAACGATGAGCAGTTCTTC

j_gene: TRBJ2-7
abundance: few
d_gene: -
v_gene: TRBV5-5
CDR3aa: CASRGHTGPLGEQYF
CDR3nt: TGTGCCAGCAGAGGCCATACAGGTCCCCTTGGGGAGCAGTACTTC

j_gene: TRBJ2-1
abundance: -
d_gene: -
v_gene: TRBV20-1
CDR3aa: CSAWKQGGLSYNEQFF
CDR3nt: TGCAGTGCTTGGAAGCAGGGCGGGTTATCCTACAATGAGCAGTTCTTC

j_gene: TRBJ2-3
abundance: -
d_gene: TRBD2
v_gene: TRBV10-3
CDR3aa: CAISDRLAGQDTQYF
CDR3nt: TGTGCCATCAGTGATAGACTAGCGGGACAAGATACGCAGTATTTT

j_gene: TRBJ2-3
abundance: -
d_gene: TRBD2
v_gene: TRBV9
CDR3aa: CASSPTLAAGGPGTQYF
CDR3nt: TGTGCCAGCAGCCCCACCCTGGCAGCGGGGGGGCCAGGTACGCAGTATTTT

j_gene: TRBJ1-2
abundance: many
d_gene: -
v_gene: TRBV7-2
CDR3aa: CASSPTGTDFYGYTF
CDR3nt: TGTGCCAGCAGCCCGACCGGGACCGACTTCTATGGCTACACCTTC

j_gene: TRBJ2-6
abundance: few
d_gene: -
v_gene: TRBV25-1
CDR3aa: CASQPDSGANVLTF
CDR3nt: TGTGCCAGTCAGCCCGACTCTGGGGCCAACGTCCTGACTTTC

j_gene: TRBJ1-5
abundance: -
d_gene: -
v_gene: TRBV4-3
CDR3aa: CASSPGYSNQPQHF
CDR3nt: TGCGCCAGCAGCCCCGGTTATAGCAATCAGCCCCAGCATTTT

j_gene: TRBJ2-2
abundance: many
d_gene: TRBD2
v_gene: TRBV6-1
CDR3aa: CASTPGAGGGRELFF
CDR3nt: TGTGCCAGCACCCCCGGGGCGGGAGGGGGTCGGGAGCTGTTTTTT

j_gene: TRBJ1-1
abundance: many
d_gene: -
v_gene: TRBV12-3/TRBV12-4
CDR3aa: CASSLILSRNTEAFF
CDR3nt: TGTGCCAGCAGTTTAATTCTGTCGCGGAACACTGAAGCTTTCTTT

j_gene: TRBJ1-6
abundance: many
d_gene: TRBD1
v_gene: TRBV12-3/TRBV12-4
CDR3aa: CASRLGQIDNSPLHF
CDR3nt: TGTGCCAGCAGACTGGGACAGATTGATAATTCACCCCTCCACTTT

j_gene: TRBJ1-3
abundance: -
d_gene: TRBD1
v_gene: TRBV11-3
CDR3aa: CASSLLDRLDTIYF
CDR3nt: TGTGCCAGCAGCTTACTGGACAGGTTGGACACCATATATTTT

j_gene: TRBJ2-7
abundance: few
d_gene: -
v_gene: TRBV7-2
CDR3aa: CASSFPRRGNYEQYF
CDR3nt: TGTGCCAGCAGCTTCCCGCGGAGGGGTAACTACGAGCAGTACTTC

j_gene: TRBJ2-7
abundance: -
d_gene: TRBD1
v_gene: TRBV7-9
CDR3aa: CASSFWTGFGYEQYF
CDR3nt: TGTGCCAGCAGCTTCTGGACAGGTTTTGGCTACGAGCAGTACTTC

j_gene: TRBJ2-7
abundance: few
d_gene: TRBD1
v_gene: TRBV7-6
CDR3aa: CASSLRPVGDRAYF
CDR3nt: TGTGCCAGCAGCTTACGGCCCGTCGGGGACAGGGCGTACTTC

j_gene: TRBJ2-7
abundance: many
d_gene: -
v_gene: TRBV20-1
CDR3aa: CSARDNLHLPLAQYEQYF
CDR3nt: TGCAGTGCTAGAGATAATCTCCACCTCCCCTTGGCCCAATACGAGCAGTACTTC

j_gene: TRBJ2-7
abundance: -
d_gene: TRBD1
v_gene: TRBV19
CDR3aa: CASRLSDRGPTEQYF
CDR3nt: TGTGCCAGTCGCTTATCAGACAGGGGGCCGACCGAGCAGTACTTC

j_gene: TRBJ2-2
abundance: many
d_gene: -
v_gene: TRBV7-9
CDR3aa: CASSRVGANTGELFF
CDR3nt: TGTGCCAGCAGCCGGGTGGGAGCGAACACCGGGGAGCTGTTTTTT

j_gene: TRBJ1-4
abundance: -
d_gene: -
v_gene: TRBV18
CDR3aa: CASSQNYRDEKLFF
CDR3nt: TGTGCCAGCTCCCAGAATTATCGTGACGAAAAACTGTTTTTT

j_gene: TRBJ2-7
abundance: few
d_gene: TRBD2
v_gene: TRBV7-7
CDR3aa: CASSRAGGTYEQYF
CDR3nt: TGTGCTAGCAGCCGAGCGGGGGGTACCTACGAGCAGTACTTC

j_gene: TRBJ2-7
abundance: few
d_gene: -
v_gene: TRBV20-1
CDR3aa: CSASGGAAYEQYF
CDR3nt: TGCAGTGCTAGCGGCGGGGCAGCCTACGAGCAGTACTTC

j_gene: TRBJ2-5
abundance: few
d_gene: -
v_gene: TRBV5-1
CDR3aa: CASSLSAQETQYF
CDR3nt: TGCGCCAGCAGCCTCTCGGCTCAAGAGACCCAGTACTTC

j_gene: TRBJ2-5
abundance: -
d_gene: TRBD2
v_gene: TRBV2
CDR3aa: CATGLAESGETQYF
CDR3nt: TGTGCCACCGGGCTAGCGGAGTCTGGGGAGACCCAGTACTTC